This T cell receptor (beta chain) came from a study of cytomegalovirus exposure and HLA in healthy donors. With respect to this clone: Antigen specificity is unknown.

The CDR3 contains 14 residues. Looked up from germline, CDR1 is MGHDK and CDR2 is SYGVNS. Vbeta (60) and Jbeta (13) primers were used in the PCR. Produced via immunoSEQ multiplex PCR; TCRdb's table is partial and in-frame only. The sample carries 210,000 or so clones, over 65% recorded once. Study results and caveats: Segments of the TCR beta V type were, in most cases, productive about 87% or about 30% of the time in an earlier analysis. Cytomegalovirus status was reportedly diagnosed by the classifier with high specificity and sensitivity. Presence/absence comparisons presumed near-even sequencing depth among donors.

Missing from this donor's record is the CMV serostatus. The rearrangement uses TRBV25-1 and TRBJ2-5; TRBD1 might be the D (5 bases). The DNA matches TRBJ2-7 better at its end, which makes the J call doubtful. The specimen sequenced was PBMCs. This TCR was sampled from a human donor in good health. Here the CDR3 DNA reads TGTGCCAGCAGGGGCACAGGCGGATTCCACGAGCAGTACTTC. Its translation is CASRGTGGFHEQYF.